A selection of T cell receptor beta chains follows, all from one sample in a study of long-term antiretroviral therapy in people with HIV. TCRdb keeps only in-frame clones here, not all; method: immunoSEQ multiplex PCR. The sample contains about 25,000 clones, under 80% of which appear only once. This specimen was unsorted PBMCs, taken 0.5 years after starting antiretroviral therapy. The receptors shown here come from a woman between 35 and 50 years old with HIV. The CDR3 runs from the conserved cysteine through the conserved F or W. D genes are given only for firm matches. The size entry is marked missing in some rows and otherwise reads once, few, many or a size class.

size	V	J	D	length	DNA	CDR3
.	TRBV21-1	TRBJ2-3	.	13	TGTGCCAGCAGCAAAGCTGGGAGTGAGCCGCAGTATTTT	CASSKAGSEPQYF
.	TRBV18	TRBJ1-1	.	14	TGTGCCAGCTCACCACGGGTCGGTAGCGCTGAAGCTTTCTTT	CASSPRVGSAEAFF
.	TRBV5-4	TRBJ1-1	TRBD1	15	TGTGCCAGCAGCCCCAGACAGGGAGTGAACACTGAAGCTTTCTTT	CASSPRQGVNTEAFF
.	TRBV28	TRBJ2-5	TRBD2	20	TGTGCCAGCAGTTTCCCCTCCGCCCACTTAGCGGGGGGCCGGGCAGAGACCCAGTACTTC	CASSFPSAHLAGGRAETQYF
.	TRBV2	TRBJ2-6	TRBD1	15	TGTGCCGGACAGGGGACCACCTCTGGGGCCAACGTCCTGACTTTC	CAGQGTTSGANVLTF
.	TRBV6-1	TRBJ2-5	TRBD2	15	TGTGCCAGCAGTGAACTAGCGGGCCTTCAAGAGACCCAGTACTTC	CASSELAGLQETQYF
few	TRBV7-8	TRBJ1-2	.	13	TGTGCCAGCAGCAACAGGATTGTCTATGGCTACACCTTC	CASSNRIVYGYTF
.	TRBV4-3	TRBJ2-4	.	15	TGCGCCAGCAGCCAAGGACAGTCTACCAAAAACATTCAGTACTTC	CASSQGQSTKNIQYF
.	TRBV5-6	TRBJ1-2	.	17	TGTGCCAGCATGGCGGGGAAAGACGGCCCCCCAAGCTATGGCTACACCTTC	CASMAGKDGPPSYGYTF
.	TRBV18	TRBJ2-1	TRBD2	15	TGTGCCAGCTCACCATCGACTAGCGGGGACAATGAGCAGTTCTTC	CASSPSTSGDNEQFF
.	TRBV7-3	TRBJ2-6	.	15	TGTGCCAGCAGTACCGACGGCTCTGGGGCCAACGTCCTGACTTTC	CASSTDGSGANVLTF
medium-sized	TRBV7-9	TRBJ2-7	.	14	TGTGCCACCGGCACCGAGTGGAGCTCCTACGAGCAGTACTTC	CATGTEWSSYEQYF
.	TRBV20-1	TRBJ1-2	.	11	TGCAGTGCTAGAGGCCAGGGAGACCACACCTTC	CSARGQGDHTF
few	TRBV7-6	TRBJ1-1	.	15	TGTGCCAGCAGCTCCGGCGCGTGGAGAAACACTGAAGCTTTCTTT	CASSSGAWRNTEAFF
.	TRBV5-4	TRBJ2-1	TRBD1	15	TGTGCCAGCAGCTTGGGACAGGGATATATCAATGAGCAGTTCTTC	CASSLGQGYINEQFF
.	TRBV25-1	TRBJ2-5	.	12	TGTGCCAGCTCCCTGACGGAAGAGACCCAGTACTTC	CASSLTEETQYF
.	TRBV7-9	TRBJ1-1	.	13	TGTGCCAGCAGCCCTGGGTGGTACACTGAAGCTTTCTTT	CASSPGWYTEAFF
.	TRBV7-2	TRBJ2-5	.	16	TGTGCCAGCAGCTTAGGTTCGACTCCTTCGTGGGAGACCCAGTACTTC	CASSLGSTPSWETQYF
once	TRBV28	TRBJ1-1	TRBD1	19	TGTGCCAGCAGCCCTTTCATCCGGGACAGGGGACGAATGAACACTGAAGCTTTCTTT	CASSPFIRDRGRMNTEAFF
.	TRBV29-1	TRBJ1-2	TRBD1	12	TGCAGCGTTCAGGACAGGATTGGTGGCTACACCTTC	CSVQDRIGGYTF
.	TRBV11-1	TRBJ2-3	.	14	TGTGCCAGCAGCCCAGGGGGGTACACAGATACGCAGTATTTT	CASSPGGYTDTQYF
.	TRBV18	TRBJ1-1	.	14	TGTGCCAGCTCGCAGACAGTCATGAACACTGAAGCTTTCTTT	CASSQTVMNTEAFF
.	TRBV28	TRBJ1-5	.	13	TGTGCCAGCAGCTCACCACAGGGCCAGCCCCAGCATTTT	CASSSPQGQPQHF
.	TRBV14	TRBJ2-3	TRBD1	14	TGTGCCAGCAGCCAAATCCAGGGGGCAGATACGCAGTATTTT	CASSQIQGADTQYF
.	TRBV11-2	TRBJ1-2	.	12	TGTGCCAGCACCTCTGGGAGGGGGAGCTACACCTTC	CASTSGRGSYTF
.	TRBV28	TRBJ2-1	.	14	TGTGCCAGCAGTCAGGGGGGCTCCTACAATGAGCAGTTCTTC	CASSQGGSYNEQFF
.	TRBV11-2	TRBJ2-5	.	14	TGTGCCAGCAGCTCCAACTACGGGGCCGAGACCCAGTACTTC	CASSSNYGAETQYF
.	TRBV7-2	TRBJ2-3	.	13	TGTGCCAGCAGCCGATCTCCATCAGATACGCAGTATTTT	CASSRSPSDTQYF
once	TRBV4-1	TRBJ2-6	.	17	TGCGCCAGCAGCCAAGACGGCGTCGCGGCTGGGGCCAACGTCCTGACTTTC	CASSQDGVAAGANVLTF
.	TRBV7-7	TRBJ2-5	TRBD2	15	TGTGCCAGCAGCGCATACGGGGGGTCACAAGAGACCCAGTACTTC	CASSAYGGSQETQYF
.	TRBV1	TRBJ2-3	.	17	TGCACCAGCAGCTCTCCTGTAGGGGGGGGCCCCACAGATACGCAGTATTTT	CTSSSPVGGGPTDTQYF
.	TRBV7-3	TRBJ2-2	TRBD1	15	TGTGCCAGCAGCACCGACAGGGGGGACACCGGGGAGCTGTTTTTT	CASSTDRGDTGELFF
.	TRBV2	TRBJ2-7	.	12	TGTGCCAGCAGTGACCCCAGTTACGAGCAGTACTTC	CASSDPSYEQYF
.	TRBV10-3	TRBJ1-2	.	14	TGTGCCATCAGTGAAATGGGACGGGGAGATGGCTACACCTTC	CAISEMGRGDGYTF
.	TRBV4-3	TRBJ2-2	.	16	TGCGCCAGCAGCCAAGGGGGCGGTTTTGAAAGCGGGGAGCTGTTTTTT	CASSQGGGFESGELFF
.	TRBV30	TRBJ2-7	.	14	TGTGCCTGGAGATGGACAGCGTCCGCTTACGAGCAGTACTTC	CAWRWTASAYEQYF
.	TRBV5-1	TRBJ2-5	.	14	TGCGCCAGCAGCTTAAAGGGGGGCCAAGAGACCCAGTACTTC	CASSLKGGQETQYF
few	TRBV5-1	TRBJ2-1	.	14	TGCGCCAGCAGCTTGGCCACGACGTACAATGAGCAGTTCTTC	CASSLATTYNEQFF
.	TRBV19	TRBJ1-1	.	14	TGTGCCAGTAGTATGGGGGGGCGCTTTACTGAAGCTTTCTTT	CASSMGGRFTEAFF
.	TRBV7-2	TRBJ2-7	TRBD2	17	TGTGCCAGCAGCCCAGAGGGGGAGCGGGGGGGTTCCTACGAGCAGTACTTC	CASSPEGERGGSYEQYF
.	TRBV4-1	TRBJ2-7	.	16	TGCGCCAGCAGCCAACCGACAGACTCCAAAAGGAACGAGCAGTACTTC	CASSQPTDSKRNEQYF
.	TRBV7-9	TRBJ2-5	.	10	TGTCCCGCAGCGGAAGAGACCCAGTACTTC	CPAAEETQYF
.	TRBV25-1	TRBJ1-6	TRBD1	14	TGTGCCAGCGTGGGACAGGGAGGTGATTCACCCCTCCACTTT	CASVGQGGDSPLHF
few	TRBV19	TRBJ2-2	.	13	TGTGCCAGTAGTATTGGGGGAACCGGGGAGCTGTTTTTT	CASSIGGTGELFF
.	TRBV7-2	TRBJ2-6	.	17	TGTGCCAGCAGAAAGGGGGGCGGAAGGTCTGGGGCCAACGTCCTGACTTTC	CASRKGGGRSGANVLTF
once	TRBV5-4	TRBJ2-1	TRBD2	15	TGTGCCAGCAGCCGGGGGGGCGATTCCTACAATGAGCAGTTCTTC	CASSRGGDSYNEQFF
few	TRBV2	TRBJ2-7	TRBD2	15	TGTGCCAGCAGTGAAGTCGGGAGCGGGGGGCGGGAGCAGTACTTC	CASSEVGSGGREQYF